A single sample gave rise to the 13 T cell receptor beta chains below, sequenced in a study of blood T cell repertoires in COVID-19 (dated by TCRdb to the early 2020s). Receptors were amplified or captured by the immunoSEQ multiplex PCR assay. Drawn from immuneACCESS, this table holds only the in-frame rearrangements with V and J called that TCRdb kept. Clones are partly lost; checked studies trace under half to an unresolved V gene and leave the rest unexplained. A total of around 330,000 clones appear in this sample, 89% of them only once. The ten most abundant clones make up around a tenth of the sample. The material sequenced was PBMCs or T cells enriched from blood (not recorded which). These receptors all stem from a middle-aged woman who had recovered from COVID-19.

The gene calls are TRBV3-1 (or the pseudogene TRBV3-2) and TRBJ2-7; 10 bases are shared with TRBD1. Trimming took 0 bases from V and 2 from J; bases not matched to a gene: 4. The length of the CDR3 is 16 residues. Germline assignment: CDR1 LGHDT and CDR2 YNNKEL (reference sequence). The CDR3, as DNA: TGTGCCAGCAGCCAAGATGACAGGGGGCCAACCTACGAGCAGTACTTC. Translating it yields CASSQDDRGPTYEQYF.

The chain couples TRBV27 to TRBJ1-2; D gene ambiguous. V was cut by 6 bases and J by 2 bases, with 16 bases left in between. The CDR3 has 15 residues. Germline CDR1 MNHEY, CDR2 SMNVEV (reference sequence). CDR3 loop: CASSASPALNYGYTF. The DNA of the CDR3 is TGTGCCAGCAGCGCGTCGCCAGCGCTGAACTATGGCTACACCTTC.

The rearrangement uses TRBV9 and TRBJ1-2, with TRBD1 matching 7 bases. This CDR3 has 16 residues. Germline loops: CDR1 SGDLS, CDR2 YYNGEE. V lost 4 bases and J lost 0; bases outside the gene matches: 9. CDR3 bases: TGTGCCAGCAGCACACGACAGGGTCGGGCTAACTATGGCTACACCTTC. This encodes CASSTRQGRANYGYTF.

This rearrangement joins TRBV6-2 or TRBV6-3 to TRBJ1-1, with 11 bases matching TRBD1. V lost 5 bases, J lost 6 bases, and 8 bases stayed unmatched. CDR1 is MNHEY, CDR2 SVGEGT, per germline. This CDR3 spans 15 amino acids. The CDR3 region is CASSPWTGGLAEAFF. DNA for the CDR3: TGTGCCAGCAGTCCATGGACAGGGGGCCTTGCTGAAGCTTTCTTT.

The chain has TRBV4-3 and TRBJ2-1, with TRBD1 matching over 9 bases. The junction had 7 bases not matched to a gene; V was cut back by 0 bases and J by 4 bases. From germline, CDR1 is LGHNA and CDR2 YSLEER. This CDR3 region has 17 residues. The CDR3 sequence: CASSQDGAGQGYNEQFF. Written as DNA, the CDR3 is TGCGCCAGCAGCCAAGATGGGGCGGGACAGGGTTACAATGAGCAGTTCTTC.

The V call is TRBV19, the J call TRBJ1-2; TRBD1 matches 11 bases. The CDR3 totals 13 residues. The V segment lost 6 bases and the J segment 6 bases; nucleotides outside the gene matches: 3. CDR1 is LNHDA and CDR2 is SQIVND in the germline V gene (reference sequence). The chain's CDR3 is CASREDRGHGYTF. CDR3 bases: TGTGCCAGTAGAGAGGACAGGGGGCATGGCTACACCTTC.

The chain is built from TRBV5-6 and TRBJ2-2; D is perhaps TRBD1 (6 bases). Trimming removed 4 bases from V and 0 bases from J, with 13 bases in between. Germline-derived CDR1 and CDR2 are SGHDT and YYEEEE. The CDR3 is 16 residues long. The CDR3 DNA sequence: TGTGCCAGCAGCGCGCAGGGGACCTCGAACACCGGGGAGCTGTTTTTT. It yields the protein CASSAQGTSNTGELFF.

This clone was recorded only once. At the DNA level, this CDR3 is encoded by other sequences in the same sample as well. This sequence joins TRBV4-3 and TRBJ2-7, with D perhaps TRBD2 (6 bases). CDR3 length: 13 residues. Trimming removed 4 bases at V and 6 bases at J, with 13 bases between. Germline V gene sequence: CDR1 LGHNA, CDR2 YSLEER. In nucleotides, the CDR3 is TGCGCCAGCAGCCCGGGACTGGGGTCCGAGCAGTACTTC. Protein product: CASSPGLGSEQYF.

The CDR3 DNA reads TGTGCCAGCAGCTTAAGGGAGGGCGGGGGAGTCTACGAGCAGTACTTC. This gives the protein CASSLREGGGVYEQYF. This chain uses TRBV7-6 with TRBJ2-7, with 7 bases fitting TRBD2. V lost 2 bases and J lost 3; bases outside the gene matches: 10. Germline loops: CDR1 SGHVS, CDR2 FNYEAQ. The CDR3 extends over 16 amino acids.

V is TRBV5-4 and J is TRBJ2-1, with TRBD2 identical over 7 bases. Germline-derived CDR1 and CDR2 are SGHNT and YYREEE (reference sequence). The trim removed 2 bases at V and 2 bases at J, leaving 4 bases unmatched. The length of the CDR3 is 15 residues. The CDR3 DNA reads TGTGCCAGCAGCTTAAGGCTAGCGGCCTACAATGAGCAGTTCTTC. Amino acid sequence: CASSLRLAAYNEQFF.

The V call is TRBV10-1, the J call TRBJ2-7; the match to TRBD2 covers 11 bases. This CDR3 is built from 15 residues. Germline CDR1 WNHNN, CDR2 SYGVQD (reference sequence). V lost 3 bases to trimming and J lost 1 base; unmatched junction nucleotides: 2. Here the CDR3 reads CASSDSGGESYEQYF. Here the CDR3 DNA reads TGCGCCAGCAGTGATAGCGGGGGGGAATCCTACGAGCAGTACTTC.

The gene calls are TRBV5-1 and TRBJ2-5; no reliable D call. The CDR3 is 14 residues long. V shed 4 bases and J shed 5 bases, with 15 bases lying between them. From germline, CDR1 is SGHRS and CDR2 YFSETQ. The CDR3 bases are TGCGCCAGCAGCCCTCCGCCTTCGGAGGAGACCCAGTACTTC. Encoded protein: CASSPPPSEETQYF.

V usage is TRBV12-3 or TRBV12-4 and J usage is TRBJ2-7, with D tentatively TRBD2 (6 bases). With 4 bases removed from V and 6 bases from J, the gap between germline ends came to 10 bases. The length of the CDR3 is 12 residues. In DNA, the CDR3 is TGTGCCAGCAGTTCGGGACTTCTCGAGCAGTACTTC. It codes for CASSSGLLEQYF.